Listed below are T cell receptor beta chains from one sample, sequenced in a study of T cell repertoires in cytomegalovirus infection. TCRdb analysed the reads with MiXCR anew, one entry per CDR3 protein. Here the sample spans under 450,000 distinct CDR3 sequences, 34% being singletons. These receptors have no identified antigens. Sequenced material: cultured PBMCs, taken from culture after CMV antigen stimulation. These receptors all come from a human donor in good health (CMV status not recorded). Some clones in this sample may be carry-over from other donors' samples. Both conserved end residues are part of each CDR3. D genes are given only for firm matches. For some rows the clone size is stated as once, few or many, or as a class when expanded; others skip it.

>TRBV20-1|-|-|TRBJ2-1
CSAKGTATYNEQFF
TGCAGTGCTAAAGGGACTGCGACATACAATGAGCAGTTCTTC
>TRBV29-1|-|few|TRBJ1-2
CSVEASTSSNYGYTF
TGCAGCGTTGAGGCCAGCACGTCGTCTAACTATGGCTACACCTTC
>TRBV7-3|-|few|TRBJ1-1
CASSSTPNTEAFF
TGTGCCAGCAGCTCGACACCCAACACTGAAGCTTTCTTT
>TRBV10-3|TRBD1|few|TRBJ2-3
CAIKGQGTGRTDTQYF
TGTGCCATCAAGGGACAGGGAACAGGGAGGACAGATACGCAGTATTTT
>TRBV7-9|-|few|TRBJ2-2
CASSLLGWKNGELFF
TGTGCCAGCAGCTTACTCGGCTGGAAGAACGGGGAGCTGTTTTTT
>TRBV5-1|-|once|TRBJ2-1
CASTEGSYNEQFF
TGCGCCAGCACGGAGGGATCCTACAATGAGCAGTTCTTC
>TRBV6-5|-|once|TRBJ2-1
CASSYSIARFSYNEQFF
TGTGCCAGCAGTTACTCGATAGCGCGGTTCTCCTACAATGAGCAGTTCTTC
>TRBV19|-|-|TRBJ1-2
CASSMNFWPGDYGYTF
TGTGCCAGTAGTATGAACTTTTGGCCCGGAGACTATGGCTACACCTTC
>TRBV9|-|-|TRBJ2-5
CASSVGGGTETQYF
TGTGCCAGCAGCGTTGGGGGAGGCACAGAGACCCAGTACTTC
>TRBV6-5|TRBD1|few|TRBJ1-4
CASRPMDRGRGREKLFF
TGTGCCAGCAGACCTATGGACAGGGGGCGAGGTCGCGAAAAACTGTTTTTT
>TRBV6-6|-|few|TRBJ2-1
CASSTGPEQFF
TGTGCCAGCAGCACAGGGCCTGAGCAGTTCTTC
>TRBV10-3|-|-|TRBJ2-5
CAISEQQGLQETQYF
TGTGCCATCAGTGAGCAGCAGGGACTCCAAGAGACCCAGTACTTC
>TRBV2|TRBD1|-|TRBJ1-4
CASREDRGREKLFF
TGTGCCAGCAGGGAAGACAGGGGCCGCGAAAAACTGTTTTTT
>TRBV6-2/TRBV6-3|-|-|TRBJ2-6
CASSYARWTGANVLTF
TGTGCCAGCAGTTACGCTCGGTGGACAGGGGCCAACGTCCTGACTTTC
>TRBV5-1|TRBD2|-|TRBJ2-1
CASTRLAGGGNEQFF
TGCGCCAGCACCCGACTAGCGGGAGGGGGAAATGAGCAGTTCTTC